The source of this T cell receptor (beta chain) is a study of naive and memory T cell subsets. Looked up from germline, CDR1 is DFQATT and CDR2 is SNEGSKA (reference sequence). This CDR3 region has 13 residues. V dropped 6 bases and J dropped 0; count of bases not matched to a gene: 5. For blood and skin samples, reverse transcription used TCR alpha and beta constant primers. Four PCR rounds used nested alpha and beta constant region primers plus the SP2 primer. TCRdb ran MiXCR on the 5' RACE reads and lists one entry per CDR3 protein. The sample holds tens of thousands of distinct CDR3 sequences; under 30% are singletons and the top ten take about 1.8%. Whole blood, over 2 ml, came from adult healthy volunteers. An oligonucleotide containing a UMI was ligated to the 3' end of TCR cDNA. Cells were not sorted; total RNA input targeted about 1 to 1000 ng.

The origin of this receptor is a female donor in good health. The V call is TRBV20-1, the J call TRBJ2-7, with 7 bases matching TRBD1. CDR3: CSAWTGDSYEQYF. For the CDR3, the DNA is TGCAGTGCCTGGACAGGAGACTCCTACGAGCAGTACTTC.